This paragraph covers one T cell receptor beta chain sequence. Its antigen is still unknown. The method was immunoSEQ multiplex PCR; TCRdb's version includes in-frame clones alone and lacks a portion of them. The table includes some 4,000 clones, around three quarters detected once. The data were obtained in a study of immune cell composition in non-small cell lung cancer. The CDR3 has 15 amino acids. Germline V lookup: CDR1 GTSNPN, CDR2 SVGIG (reference sequence). V was clipped by 0 bases and J by 1 base, with 12 bases between them. Findings and limits, study-wide: Squamous lung tumours showed higher top 10 clone scores and clonality than adenocarcinomas.

Material: lung tumor tissue. The receptor was isolated from a human donor with non-small cell lung cancer. The chain joins TRBV30 to TRBJ1-1, with D possibly TRBD1 on 5 matching bases. CDR3 DNA sequence: TGTGCCTGGAGTGTATCCGGGACGGCGAACACTGAAGCTTTCTTT. It is translated as CAWSVSGTANTEAFF.